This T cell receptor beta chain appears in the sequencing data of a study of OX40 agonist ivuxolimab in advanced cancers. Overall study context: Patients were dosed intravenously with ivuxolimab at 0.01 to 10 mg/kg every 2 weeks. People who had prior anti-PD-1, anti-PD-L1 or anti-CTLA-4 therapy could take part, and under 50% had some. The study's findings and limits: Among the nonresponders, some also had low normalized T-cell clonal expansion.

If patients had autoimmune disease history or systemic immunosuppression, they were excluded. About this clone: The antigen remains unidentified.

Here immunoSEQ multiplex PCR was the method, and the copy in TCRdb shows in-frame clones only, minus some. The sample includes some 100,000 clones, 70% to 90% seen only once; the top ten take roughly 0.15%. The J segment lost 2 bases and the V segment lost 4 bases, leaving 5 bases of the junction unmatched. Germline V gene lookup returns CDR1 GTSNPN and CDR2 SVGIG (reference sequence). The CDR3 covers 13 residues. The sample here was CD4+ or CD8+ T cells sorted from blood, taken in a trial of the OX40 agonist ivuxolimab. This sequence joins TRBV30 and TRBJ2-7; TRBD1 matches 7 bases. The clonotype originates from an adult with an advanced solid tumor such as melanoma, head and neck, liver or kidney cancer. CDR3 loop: CAWTGTVAYEQYF. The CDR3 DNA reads TGTGCCTGGACCGGGACAGTCGCCTACGAGCAGTACTTC.